Listed here are 14 T cell receptor beta chains from one sample, sequenced in a study of blood T cell repertoires in COVID-19. The assay was immunoSEQ multiplex PCR, and TCRdb's table has in-frame clones only and misses some. The table includes about 82,000 clones, 80% detected once. Sequenced sample: peripheral blood. The source of these receptors is a woman aged 40 to 50 with active or convalescent COVID-19.

This chain connects TRBV6-1 to TRBJ2-1; 8 nucleotides align to TRBD2. CDR1 and CDR2 (germline): MNHNS, SASEGT. V dropped 3 bases and J dropped 4; count of bases not matched to a gene: 8. The CDR3 consists of 16 residues. This CDR3 is CASSERAGDPYNEQFF. As DNA, the CDR3 is TGTGCCAGCAGTGAGAGAGCGGGGGACCCTTACAATGAGCAGTTCTTC.

V is TRBV24-1 and J is TRBJ2-1; 7 nucleotides agree with TRBD1. With V trimmed by 4 bases and J by 5 bases, 7 bases remained unmatched. The germline CDR1 and CDR2 sequences are KGHDR and SFDVKD. The CDR3 is made up of 15 amino acids. This CDR3 is CATSDNDRVHNEQFF. Written as DNA, the CDR3 is TGTGCCACCAGTGACAATGACAGGGTTCACAATGAGCAGTTCTTC.

This clone came up once. The chain carries TRBV4-1 and TRBJ2-7, with 12 bases lining up with TRBD2. Looked up from germline, CDR1 is MGHRA and CDR2 is YSYEKL. There are 16 residues in the CDR3. The ends lost 5 bases at V and 10 bases at J; junction bases unmatched: 15. The CDR3 DNA reads as TGCGCCAGCAGCGGAGCCCTAGCGGGAGGGGTGAGGTTCCAGTACTTC. It translates to CASSGALAGGVRFQYF.

The gene calls are TRBV19 and TRBJ1-4; 9 bases match TRBD1. Trimming at V came to 9 bases and at J to 1 base, leaving 6 bases not matched to a gene. The CDR3 extends over 15 amino acids. Germline V gives CDR1 LNHDA, CDR2 SQIVND (reference sequence). As DNA, the CDR3 is TGTGCCAGCCGCCCGGGACAGGGAACTAATGAAAAACTGTTTTTT. Amino acids: CASRPGQGTNEKLFF.

The chain is built from TRBV7-3 and TRBJ1-2; TRBD1 aligns across 8 bases. The CDR3 is 13 amino acids. Germline V CDR1 and CDR2: SGHTA, FQGTGA. Trimming at V came to 5 bases and at J to 8 bases, leaving 7 bases not matched to a gene. The CDR3 region is CASSPQGVEGYTF. CDR3 nucleotides: TGTGCCAGCAGCCCACAGGGGGTGGAGGGCTACACCTTC.

The chain carries TRBV3-1 (or the pseudogene TRBV3-2) and TRBJ2-2; 7 bases line up with TRBD2. The CDR3 has 18 amino acids. Germline CDR1 is LGHDT and CDR2 is YNNKEL (reference sequence). V gave up 1 base and J gave up 5 bases; unmatched junction bases: 13. The CDR3 region has the DNA TGTGCCAGCAGCCAAGGGGGGACTACTCGGTCAGGGACCGGGGAGCTGTTTTTT. It yields the protein CASSQGGTTRSGTGELFF.

The chain is built from TRBV7-2 and TRBJ1-2; the match to TRBD1 covers 9 bases. The CDR3 extends over 15 amino acids. The V gene end was trimmed by 3 bases and the J gene end by 2 bases; junction bases not matched to a gene: 4. Germline CDR1 and CDR2: SGHTA and FQGNSA. CDR3 in amino acids: CASSFTGGGNYGYTF. CDR3 nucleotide sequence: TGTGCCAGCAGCTTTACAGGGGGCGGGAACTATGGCTACACCTTC.

This chain uses TRBV7-2 with TRBJ2-1; the D is unclear. The germline gives CDR1 SGHTA, CDR2 FQGNSA. The V gene lost 3 bases and the J gene lost 9 bases, with 6 bases spanning the gap. The CDR3 is 11 amino acids. CDR3 residues: CASSLGVEQFF. CDR3 nucleotides: TGTGCCAGCAGCTTGGGCGTTGAGCAGTTCTTC.

The rearrangement uses TRBV9 and TRBJ2-1, with D perhaps matching TRBD2 (6 bases). Trimming shortened V by 3 bases and J by 0 bases, and 10 bases separated the two germline ends. Germline CDR1 is SGDLS and CDR2 is YYNGEE. CDR3 length: 15 amino acids. CDR3 residues: CASSGSGLSYNEQFF. CDR3 sequence (DNA): TGTGCCAGCAGCGGTAGCGGTCTCTCCTACAATGAGCAGTTCTTC.

This clone appeared a few times. The chain has TRBV19 and TRBJ1-4, with 8 bases fitting TRBD1. Germline V gene sequence: CDR1 LNHDA, CDR2 SQIVND (reference sequence). Trimming cost V 3 bases and J 7 bases; bases outside gene matches: 7. The length of the CDR3 is 15 residues. The CDR3, as DNA: TGTGCCAGTAGTATCCCGACAGGGGTTGTTGAAAAACTGTTTTTT. The encoded protein is CASSIPTGVVEKLFF.

The chain uses TRBV4-2 and TRBJ2-7; the match to TRBD2 covers 15 bases. The germline V gene has CDR1 LGHNA and CDR2 YNFKEQ. This CDR3 contains 18 residues. V shed 0 bases, J shed 5 bases, and the junction held 8 bases outside the gene matches. The CDR3 nucleotides read TGTGCCAGCAGCCAAGAGGGCCCCGGGACTAGCGGGAGGCACGAGCAGTACTTC. Residues: CASSQEGPGTSGRHEQYF.

CDR3: CASSLDRGGGYTF. As DNA, the CDR3 is TGTGCCAGCTCACTCGACAGGGGTGGCGGCTACACCTTC. The rearrangement links TRBV18 to TRBJ1-2, with 8 bases aligning to TRBD1. CDR3 length equals 13 residues. V shed 4 bases and J 8 bases; nucleotides not matched to a gene: 6. Germline CDR1 is KGHSH and CDR2 is LQKENI.

The chain couples TRBV7-9 to TRBJ2-7, with 8 bases that match TRBD1. Germline CDR1 and CDR2: SEHNR and FQNEAQ (reference sequence). J was trimmed by 5 bases and V by 5 bases; bases with no gene match: 5. The CDR3 has 13 amino acids. CDR3 protein: CASSLDREHEQYF. The CDR3, as DNA: TGTGCCAGCAGCCTGGACAGGGAGCACGAGCAGTACTTC.

The rearrangement links TRBV20-1 to TRBJ2-7, with D uncertain. Germline-derived CDR1 and CDR2 are DFQATT and SNEGSKA (reference sequence). Trimming stripped 3 bases from V and 7 bases from J, with 16 bases between. This CDR3 region has 13 residues. This chain's CDR3 is CSASRRLAREQYF. The CDR3 DNA follows: TGCAGTGCTAGTCGCCGACTTGCGAGGGAGCAGTACTTC.